This passage covers 17 T cell receptor beta chains from one sample sequenced in a study of T cells in Graves' hyperthyroidism and ophthalmopathy. RNA transcripts gave rise to amplified TCR beta CDR3 regions. RT-PCR in the first round (using the HTBI primer set) targeted the TCR CDR3. TCRdb used MiXCR to reprocess the multiplex PCR reads, holding one entry per CDR3 protein. The sample has under 800,000 distinct CDR3 sequences, 11% to 15% seen once. Specimen: blood. The receptors derive from a woman between 18 and 30 years old with Graves' hyperthyroidism.

This clonotype was detected many times. The chain links TRBV7-8 to TRBJ1-1; 11 nucleotides match TRBD1. CDR3 length: 15 amino acids. With 5 bases clipped from V and 12 bases from J, the junction kept 14 bases outside the gene matches. Germline V CDR1 and CDR2: SGHVS, FQNEAQ. CDR3 in amino acids: CASSPPGTGGRLTFF. The CDR3 DNA reads TGTGCCAGCAGCCCACCTGGGACAGGGGGAAGGTTGACTTTCTTT.

In this sample, this clonotype turned up many times. The V and J genes are TRBV7-2 and TRBJ2-1; possible D gene TRBD2, 5 bases. The germline CDR1 and CDR2 sequences are SGHTA and FQGNSA. The CDR3 covers 16 residues. V was cut by 1 base and J by 4 bases, with 14 bases left in between. In nucleotides, the CDR3 is TGTGCCAGCAGCTTAGTCGGACTTACCCTATACAATGAGCAGTTCTTC. This codes for CASSLVGLTLYNEQFF.

In this sample, this clonotype turned up once. A read error is possible here, since a much larger clone lies one base away. The V and J genes are TRBV4-3 and TRBJ1-1; a possible D gene is TRBD1 (5 bases). Per germline, CDR1 LGHNA and CDR2 YSLEER. The CDR3 consists of 14 residues. CDR3 coding DNA: TGCGCCAGCGGCGGGCTCGGGACCTACACTGAAGCTTCCTTT. Translation gives CASGGLGTYTEASF.

This clonotype was seen more than once but under ten times. The CDR3 bases are TGCAGTGCGGGGGCCGGCGGGTCCGGGAACCGTCAAGAGACCCAGTACTTC. As protein: CSAGAGGSGNRQETQYF. The V and J genes are TRBV20-1 and TRBJ2-5; D possibly corresponds to TRBD1 (6 bases). Trimming removed 6 bases from V and 2 bases from J, with 25 bases in between. This CDR3 comprises 17 residues. Germline CDR1 and CDR2: DFQATT and SNEGSKA (reference sequence).

This chain connects TRBV5-1 to TRBJ2-6; 7 bases are a match to TRBD1. Trimming removed 4 bases from V and 2 bases from J; junction bases left unmatched: 6. Germline CDR1 and CDR2: SGHRS and YFSETQ. The CDR3 is 16 residues long. The CDR3 loop is CASSRTTGPGANVLTF. CDR3 in DNA: TGCGCCAGCAGCAGGACGACAGGGCCTGGGGCCAACGTCCTGACTTTC. The full variable domain, in which reference TRBV5-1 and TRBJ2-6 provide the parts outside the CDR3, is KAGVTQTPRYLIKTRGQQVTLSCSPISGHRSVSWYQQTPGQGLQFLFEYFSETQRNKGNFPGRFSGRQFSNSRSEMNVSTLELGDSALYLCASSRTTGPGANVLTFGAGSRLTVL.

This clonotype was picked up many times. The chain combines TRBV2 with TRBJ1-2, with 7 positions matching TRBD1. Germline V gives CDR1 SNHLY, CDR2 FYNNEI. The CDR3 length is 14 residues. V gave up 6 bases and J gave up 7 bases; unmatched junction bases: 11. The CDR3 DNA sequence: TGTGCCAGCAGGGAATTCACAGGGGAAATTGGCTACACCTTC. Amino acids: CASREFTGEIGYTF.

In this sample, this clonotype turned up many times. The CDR3 region has the DNA TGTGCCAGCAGTTTACCGCGACCTAGCACCAATGAGCAGTTCTTC. Protein product: CASSLPRPSTNEQFF. The rearrangement joins TRBV28 to TRBJ2-1; D may be TRBD2 (5 bases). Looked up from germline, CDR1 is MDHEN and CDR2 is SYDVKM. V shed 2 bases and J shed 6 bases, with 14 bases lying between them. The CDR3 contains 15 residues.

At least ten counts were recorded for this clonotype. The rearrangement links TRBV6-6 to TRBJ2-5; TRBD1 aligns across 7 bases. This CDR3 has 14 amino acids. The V segment lost 2 bases and the J segment 6 bases; nucleotides outside the gene matches: 6. Germline V gene data show CDR1 as MNHNY and CDR2 as SVGAGI (reference sequence). The CDR3 nucleotides are TGTGCCAGCAGTTACGGACAGGTGAAGCAGACCCAGTACTTC. Its translation is CASSYGQVKQTQYF.

This clonotype appeared many times. The rearrangement joins TRBV12-3 or TRBV12-4 to TRBJ2-3; TRBD1 matches at 7 bases. After removal of 6 bases from V and 3 bases from J, the junction contained 9 bases not matched to a gene. CDR3 size: 15 residues. The CDR3, as DNA: TGTGCCAGCAGCTATACCGGGACAGAAACAGATACGCAGTATTTT. It codes for CASSYTGTETDTQYF.

The genes are TRBV18 and TRBJ2-5; TRBD1 aligns across 10 bases. Germline CDR1 KGHSH, CDR2 LQKENI. There are 15 residues in the CDR3. J lost 3 bases, V lost 3 bases, and 4 bases had no gene match. The chain's CDR3 is CASSPGQGRKETQYF. The DNA of the CDR3 is TGTGCCAGCTCACCGGGACAGGGGAGGAAAGAGACCCAGTACTTC.

The chain couples TRBV28 to TRBJ1-4; TRBD1 agrees at 9 bases. The CDR3 contains 15 residues. CDR1 is MDHEN, CDR2 SYDVKM, per germline. The junction had 8 bases not matched to a gene; V was cut back by 6 bases and J by 6 bases. CDR3 sequence: CASSQTGTGYEKLFF. The CDR3 nucleotides are TGTGCCAGCAGCCAAACCGGGACAGGGTATGAAAAACTGTTTTTT. The variable domain in full, completed from reference TRBV28 and TRBJ1-4, reads DVKVTQSSRYLVKRTGEKVFLECVQDMDHENMFWYRQDPGLGLRLIYFSYDVKMKEKGDIPEGYSVSREKKERFSLILESASTNQTSMYLCASSQTGTGYEKLFFGSGTQLSVL.

V gene TRBV15 combines with J gene TRBJ2-7; D gene ambiguous. Germline assignment: CDR1 LNHNV and CDR2 YYDKDF (reference sequence). V was clipped by 3 bases and J by 4 bases, with 10 bases between them. This CDR3 is 13 amino acids long. CDR3 DNA: TGTGCCACCAGCAGCCAGGACGGATACGAGCAGTACTTC. Residues: CATSSQDGYEQYF.

There are many counts of this clonotype. The V and J genes are TRBV28 and TRBJ2-3; perhaps TRBD1 as D (6 bases). The germline V and J ends were trimmed by 5 bases and 2 bases, with 14 bases remaining between them. Germline V gene lookup returns CDR1 MDHEN and CDR2 SYDVKM. This CDR3 has 15 amino acids. In DNA, the CDR3 is TGTGCCAGCAGTCCGTTCACAGGGATCACAGATACGCAGTATTTT. Translating it yields CASSPFTGITDTQYF.

In its sample, this clonotype was seen a few times. The V call is TRBV14, the J call TRBJ2-1; 7 bases are a match to TRBD2. Germline V CDR1 and CDR2: SGHDN, FVKESK. After removal of 7 bases from V and 4 bases from J, the junction contained 10 bases not matched to a gene. CDR3 size: 15 residues. CDR3 sequence reads: CASTANGRRYNEQFF. CDR3 nucleotide sequence: TGTGCCAGCACCGCGAACGGGAGGCGATACAATGAGCAGTTCTTC.

This clonotype was seen many times. The chain recombines TRBV4-2 with TRBJ2-7; the match to TRBD1 covers 7 bases. The germline V gene encodes CDR1 LGHNA and CDR2 YNFKEQ. This CDR3 has 17 residues. V shed 1 base and J 0 bases; nucleotides not matched to a gene: 9. The CDR3 DNA reads TGTGCCAGCAGCCAAGTACTGTGGACAGGAAGCTCCTACGAGCAGTACTTC. This sequence encodes CASSQVLWTGSSYEQYF.

DNA for the CDR3: TGTGCCAGCAGTCCTCTTGGGGAGAACTCTGGAAACACCATATATTTT. Its translation: CASSPLGENSGNTIYF. This chain joins TRBV6-2 or TRBV6-3 and TRBJ1-3; D is unresolved. The CDR3 runs 16 residues. Trimming shortened V by 5 bases and J by 0 bases, and 14 bases separated the two germline ends. CDR1 is MNHEY, CDR2 SVGEGT, per germline.

The chain employs TRBV6-5 and TRBJ1-1, with 7 bases identical to TRBD1. With V trimmed by 4 bases and J by 8 bases, 10 bases remained unmatched. Germline CDR1 and CDR2: MNHEY and SVGAGI. The CDR3 consists of 14 residues. The DNA for the CDR3 is TGTGCCAGCAGTTTTTCCAGGGGGGGATCGGAAGCTTTCTTT. It encodes CASSFSRGGSEAFF.